Described below is a single T cell receptor (beta chain) sequence and its context. Its target is unknown. Combined were second doses at about 4 or about 12 weeks. V was trimmed by 2 bases and J by 7 bases, leaving 18 bases between them. The CDR3 contains 16 residues. Germline loops: CDR1 LGHNA, CDR2 YSLEER. The record originates from a study of T cell responses to AZD1222 COVID-19 vaccine. Study outcomes and limitations: Donors skewed white British and female; clonal diversity was possibly underestimated. The breadth and depth of Spike-specific TCRs increased once two AZD1222 doses had been given.

Clones were read by immunoSEQ multiplex PCR, and TCRdb kept only the in-frame ones, dropping some. Of over 120,000 clones in the sample, roughly 90% were seen once. V is TRBV4-3 and J is TRBJ2-1, with D tentatively TRBD1 (5 bases). The receptor comes from an adult who received the AZD1222 COVID-19 vaccine. The sample in question was peripheral blood, obtained 28 days after the second AZD1222 dose. CDR3 coding DNA: TGCGCCAGCAGCCAATCCCCTCAGGGCAGGACAAATGAGCAGTTCTTC. Protein sequence: CASSQSPQGRTNEQFF.